The 9 T cell receptor beta chains given below trace back to one sample, sequenced in a study of shared clonotypes between healthy human individuals. The method was immunoSEQ multiplex PCR; TCRdb's version includes in-frame clones alone and lacks a portion of them. This sample yields millions of clones, of which around 94% are seen a single time; around 0.14% belongs to the top ten. Sequencing input: naive CD4+ T cells sorted from blood. The subset was: CD45RA+ positively selected. Source of these receptors: a man aged 18 to 30 in good health.

The chain recombines TRBV5-6 with TRBJ1-6; D unresolved. Trimming removed 3 bases from V and 5 bases from J, with 6 bases in between. This CDR3 spans 13 amino acids. Per germline, CDR1 SGHDT and CDR2 YYEEEE. As DNA, the CDR3 is TGTGCCAGCAGCTACCGGGATAATTCACCCCTCCACTTT. Its translation is CASSYRDNSPLHF. Based on the CDR3 plus reference TRBV5-6 and TRBJ1-6, the full variable domain is DAGVTQSPTHLIKTRGQQVTLRCSPKSGHDTVSWYQQALGQGPQFIFQYYEEEERQRGNFPDRFSGHQFPNYSSELNVNALLLGDSALYLCASSYRDNSPLHFGNGTRLTVT.

To note about this clone: Other DNA sequences within the sample encode an identical CDR3. This chain connects TRBV5-1 to TRBJ2-5; the D gene is possibly TRBD1 (6 bases). CDR1 SGHRS and CDR2 YFSETQ come from the germline V gene. The CDR3 runs to 13 residues. Trimming left V 4 bases short and J 2 bases short, with 9 bases between. The DNA of the CDR3 is TGCGCCAGCAGCGTCACAGGGCAAGAGACCCAGTACTTC. The encoded protein is CASSVTGQETQYF. The variable domain in full, completed from reference TRBV5-1 and TRBJ2-5, reads KAGVTQTPRYLIKTRGQQVTLSCSPISGHRSVSWYQQTPGQGLQFLFEYFSETQRNKGNFPGRFSGRQFSNSRSEMNVSTLELGDSALYLCASSVTGQETQYFGPGTRLLVL.

The CDR3 spells CASSLAPDRDGNTIYF. The CDR3 DNA is TGTGCCAGCAGCTTGGCGCCGGACAGGGACGGAAACACCATATATTTT. The chain recombines TRBV5-5 with TRBJ1-3; TRBD1 matches 8 bases. The CDR3 consists of 16 residues. The V gene's germline CDR1 is SGHKS and CDR2 YYEKEE (reference sequence). V was pared by 0 bases and J by 4 bases, with 6 bases of the junction left unmatched. Full variable domain (rest looked up from reference TRBV5-5 and TRBJ1-3): DAGVTQSPTHLIKTRGQQVTLRCSPISGHKSVSWYQQVLGQGPQFIFQYYEKEERGRGNFPDRFSARQFPNYSSELNVNALLLGDSALYLCASSLAPDRDGNTIYFGEGSWLTVV.

The rearrangement joins TRBV19 to TRBJ2-7; no reliable D call. The CDR3 runs 15 residues. The germline CDR1 and CDR2 sequences are LNHDA and SQIVND (reference sequence). V was pared by 0 bases and J by 0 bases, with 9 bases between. CDR3 in amino acids: CASSIEDGSSYEQYF. The CDR3 DNA sequence: TGTGCCAGTAGTATAGAGGACGGTTCCTCCTACGAGCAGTACTTC.

The CDR3 nucleotides are TGTGCCAGCGGACAGGGAAATTCACCCCTCCACTTT. Protein product: CASGQGNSPLHF. The chain employs TRBV6-1 and TRBJ1-6; 8 nucleotides match TRBD1. From germline, CDR1 is MNHNS and CDR2 SASEGT. CDR3 length: 12 amino acids. J was trimmed by 7 bases and V by 8 bases; bases with no gene match: 1.

J is TRBJ1-5 and V is TRBV19; D perhaps matches TRBD1 (6 bases). Germline CDR1 LNHDA, CDR2 SQIVND (reference sequence). V lost 6 bases and J lost 1, with 10 bases in between. This CDR3 has 14 amino acids. The DNA of the CDR3 is TGTGCCAGTAGACAGGGAAGGAGCAATCAGCCCCAGCATTTT. Its protein is CASRQGRSNQPQHF.

This clone has just one count. The chain joins TRBV5-8 to TRBJ2-4; TRBD2 aligns across 7 bases. The CDR3 consists of 14 residues. Trimming at V came to 4 bases and at J to 6 bases, leaving 7 bases not matched to a gene. Germline V gives CDR1 SGHTS, CDR2 YDEGEE. As DNA, the CDR3 is TGTGCCAGCAGCCTCGGACTAGAGCGAAACATTCAGTACTTC. Translating gives CASSLGLERNIQYF. Supplemented by reference TRBV5-8 and TRBJ2-4, the full variable domain reads EAGVTQSPTHLIKTRGQQATLRCSPISGHTSVYWYQQALGLGLQFLLWYDEGEERNRGNFPPRFSGRQFPNYSSELNVNALELEDSALYLCASSLGLERNIQYFGAGTRLSVL.

Concerning this clone: The sample carries other DNA sequences with the same CDR3. This rearrangement joins TRBV7-2 to TRBJ1-5; no reliable D call. CDR1 and CDR2 from the germline V gene are SGHTA and FQGNSA. V lost 1 base, J lost 4 bases, and 5 bases lay in between. This CDR3 spans 13 amino acids. CDR3 region: CASSLETNQPQHF. The CDR3 region has the DNA TGTGCCAGCAGCTTAGAAACGAATCAGCCCCAGCATTTT. The complete variable domain, with remaining parts taken from reference TRBV7-2 and TRBJ1-5, reads GAGVSQSPSNKVTEKGKDVELRCDPISGHTALYWYRQSLGQGLEFLIYFQGNSAPDKSGLPSDRFSAERTGGSVSTLTIQRTQQEDSAVYLCASSLETNQPQHFGDGTRLSIL.

This clone has a handful of counts. The J gene is TRBJ1-1, the V gene TRBV30; D is perhaps TRBD1 (6 bases). Trimming shortened V by 4 bases and J by 1 base, and 16 bases separated the two germline ends. The CDR3 contains 15 residues. The germline gives CDR1 GTSNPN, CDR2 SVGIG (reference sequence). The CDR3 loop reads CAWKIRGGSNTEAFF. The CDR3, as DNA: TGTGCCTGGAAGATCAGGGGCGGATCGAACACTGAAGCTTTCTTT.